This T cell receptor (beta chain) came from a study of cytomegalovirus exposure and HLA in healthy donors. Study-wide findings and caveats: Later analysis identified several of the most significant clusters that appeared linked to common viral pathogens.

On this clone itself: The antigen remains undetermined.

The CDR3 is made up of 13 amino acids. Germline V gene sequence: CDR1 SGHRS, CDR2 YFSETQ. The germline V and J ends were trimmed by 3 bases and 4 bases, with 9 bases remaining between them. 60 Vbeta and 13 Jbeta primers were used in PCR. TCRdb keeps only in-frame clones here, not all; method: immunoSEQ multiplex PCR. The data contain around 150,000 clones, around 79% of them singletons. The chain carries TRBV5-1 and TRBJ2-3, with D tentatively TRBD1 (6 bases). Sample: PBMCs. The sequence was obtained from a middle-aged woman in good health and CMV-seropositive. The CDR3 DNA reads TGCGCCAGCAGCTGGGGGCAGGCAGATACGCAGTATTTT. It codes for CASSWGQADTQYF.